One and the same sample provided the 15 T cell receptor beta chains below, sequenced in a study of preoperative IRX-2 immunotherapy in early breast cancer. Profiled with immunoSEQ multiplex PCR; TCRdb holds only in-frame clones, not every one. The sample shows 75,000 to 100,000 clones, 70% to 90% of them seen only once. As for treatment: preoperative locoregional IRX-2 cytokine immunotherapy. Sequenced here: tumor tissue, sampled after IRX-2 immunotherapy. The receptor set was obtained from a human donor with breast cancer.

The chain uses TRBV6-8 and TRBJ2-1; 9 positions agree with TRBD1. V dropped 6 bases and J dropped 3; count of bases not matched to a gene: 6. The CDR3 extends over 15 amino acids. Germline values: CDR1 MNHGY, CDR2 SAAAGT. The DNA of the CDR3 is TGTGCCAGCAGCCGGGACAGGGACGACTACAATGAGCAGTTCTTC. This encodes CASSRDRDDYNEQFF.

V gene TRBV28 combines with J gene TRBJ1-4; 9 nucleotides agree with TRBD1. V dropped 11 bases and J dropped 6; count of bases not matched to a gene: 7. CDR1 MDHEN and CDR2 SYDVKM come from the germline V gene. The CDR3 has 13 amino acids. CDR3 coding DNA: TGTGCCGTCGGACAGGGGCCAGATGAAAAACTGTTTTTT. This encodes CAVGQGPDEKLFF.

The CDR3: CASSDSHATNEKLFF. Here the CDR3 DNA reads TGCGCCAGCAGTGACAGCCACGCAACTAATGAAAAACTGTTTTTT. The V and J genes are TRBV10-2 and TRBJ1-4, with no clear D. The ends were cut back, 3 bases at V and 0 bases at J, with 8 bases in the middle. CDR3 length: 15 residues. Germline values: CDR1 WSHSY, CDR2 SAAADI.

This clone was observed a handful of times. The chain has TRBV6-8 and TRBJ2-5, with D perhaps assigned TRBD1 or TRBD2 (6 bases each). V lost 8 bases and J lost 5, with 18 bases in between. Germline lookup yields CDR1 MNHGY and CDR2 SAAAGT. The CDR3 covers 14 residues. CDR3 bases: TGTGCCAGCGGCCTAACAGGGACTGGGGAGACCCAGTACTTC. Residues: CASGLTGTGETQYF.

Concerning this clone itself: The CDR3 end is not reached by the read, which stops 1 residue before it; the germline J gene fills it in. The chain recombines TRBV11-3 with TRBJ2-3; either TRBD1 or TRBD2 may supply D (6 bases each). Germline V gives CDR1 SGHNT, CDR2 YENEEA. The CDR3 covers 15 residues. The ends were cut back, 4 bases at V and 0 bases at J, with 11 bases in the middle. The sequenced CDR3 bases are TGTGCCAGCAGCTGGGGGGCGGGGAGCACAGATACGCAGTAT. This gives the protein CASSWGAGSTDTQY. The whole CDR3 protein is CASSWGAGSTDTQYF. The variable domain in full, with the rest retrieved from reference TRBV11-3 and TRBJ2-3, is EAGVVQSPRYKIIEKKQPVAFWCNPISGHNTLYWYLQNLGQGPELLIRYENEEAVDDSQLPKDRFSAERLKGVDSTLKIQPAELGDSAVYLCASSWGAGSTDTQYFGPGTRLTVL.

This clone was seen a handful of times. The rearrangement joins TRBV15 to TRBJ2-3, with D tentatively TRBD1 or TRBD2 (5 bases each). This CDR3 region has 15 residues. CDR1 and CDR2 (germline): LNHNV, YYDKDF (reference sequence). V lost 0 bases and J lost 9, with 16 bases in between. The CDR3 DNA reads TGTGCCACCAGCAGAGATTTCGCGATCGGGGACACGCAGTATTTT. This gives the protein CATSRDFAIGDTQYF.

The chain employs TRBV6-8 and TRBJ2-5, with TRBD1 matching over 9 bases. The J segment lost 5 bases and the V segment lost 5 bases, leaving 12 bases of the junction unmatched. The CDR3 covers 16 residues. Germline assignment: CDR1 MNHGY and CDR2 SAAAGT. CDR3 in DNA: TGTGCCAGCAGTAGATCCCGGGACAGGGCCAAGGAGACCCAGTACTTC. Its protein product is CASSRSRDRAKETQYF.

This sequence joins TRBV29-1 and TRBJ2-1; 7 positions agree with TRBD2. Per germline, CDR1 SQVTM and CDR2 ANQGSEA. V shed 1 base, J shed 7 bases, and the junction held 4 bases outside the gene matches. The CDR3 is 13 amino acids. CDR3 in DNA: TGCAGCGTTGAAGCGGGGGGTTTGAATGAGCAGTTCTTC. Its translation: CSVEAGGLNEQFF.

On this clone itself: Within the sample, other DNA sequences also encode this same CDR3. The V call is TRBV28, the J call TRBJ1-2, with a possible D match to TRBD1 (5 bases). The CDR3 runs to 13 residues. From germline, CDR1 is MDHEN and CDR2 SYDVKM. V shed 2 bases and J shed 1 base, with 5 bases lying between them. The CDR3 DNA reads TGTGCCAGCAGTTTACAGGGTAACTATGGCTACACCTTC. It translates to CASSLQGNYGYTF.

The J gene is TRBJ2-3, the V gene TRBV10-1; perhaps D is TRBD1 or TRBD2 (6 bases each). Germline V lookup: CDR1 WNHNN, CDR2 SYGVQD (reference sequence). This CDR3 has 16 amino acids. The V and J ends lost 0 bases and 1 base respectively, with 11 bases between them. CDR3 nucleotides: TGCGCCAGCAGTGAGTCGAAGGGGGGCGGCACAGATACGCAGTATTTT. This gives the protein CASSESKGGGTDTQYF.

The genes are TRBV19 and TRBJ1-1; TRBD1 is a possible D gene (5 bases). The CDR3 runs 14 residues. V lost 2 bases and J 4 bases, leaving 11 bases between the germline ends. The V gene's germline CDR1 is LNHDA and CDR2 SQIVND (reference sequence). CDR3 protein: CASSIPTGGTEAFF. CDR3 bases: TGTGCCAGTAGTATACCTACTGGGGGCACTGAAGCTTTCTTT.

CDR3 sequence (DNA): TGCGCCAGCAGCTTGGCCGCTAGACAGGAGAACACTGAAGCTTTCTTT. Protein sequence: CASSLAARQENTEAFF. The chain uses TRBV5-1 and TRBJ1-1; a weak D match, TRBD1 (6 bases). From germline, CDR1 is SGHRS and CDR2 YFSETQ. CDR3 length: 16 amino acids. Deletions cut 0 bases from V and 1 base from J, with 13 bases between.

The CDR3 DNA follows: TGCGCCAGCAGCCAAGCTGGGGGGGCCGGCCAGAGGATCCAGCCCCAGCATTTT. Amino acid sequence: CASSQAGGAGQRIQPQHF. This chain links TRBV1 with TRBJ1-5. TRBV1 is annotated as a pseudogene. This CDR3 is built from 18 residues.

The chain recombines TRBV11-3 with TRBJ1-6; tentative D call: TRBD1 (5 bases). The CDR3 length is 18 residues. Trimming left V 3 bases short and J 1 base short, with 16 bases between. Germline lookup yields CDR1 SGHNT and CDR2 YENEEA. The CDR3 sequence: CASSLQGGKWSYNSPLHF. The CDR3 DNA is TGTGCCAGCAGCTTGCAGGGAGGAAAGTGGTCCTATAATTCACCCCTCCACTTT.

J is TRBJ1-1 and V is TRBV19, with 7 bases aligning to TRBD1. The CDR3 totals 14 residues. J lost 6 bases, V lost 5 bases, and 9 bases had no gene match. Per the germline V gene, CDR1 is LNHDA and CDR2 is SQIVND (reference sequence). This CDR3 reads CASSHQGGVAEAFF. DNA of the CDR3: TGTGCCAGTAGTCACCAGGGGGGGGTGGCTGAAGCTTTCTTT.